This record looks at one TCR beta chain sequence and its context. The sample comes from a study of blood T cell repertoires in COVID-19. Looking at the study overall: COVID-19 samples from acute and convalescent phases originated in the United States, Italy and Spain. Sources were T cells, B-cell-depleted T cells, or PBMCs; the material itself was cDNA or gDNA.

CDR1 is SGHRS and CDR2 is YFSETQ in the germline V gene. Trimming cost V 0 bases and J 4 bases; bases outside gene matches: 4. CDR3 length: 16 residues. Per the study methods: Amplification of reference gene primers provided the estimated nucleated cell counts. The assay was immunoSEQ multiplex PCR, and TCRdb's table has in-frame clones only and misses some. V and J calls and clone size are those listed in that table; D and trimming were worked out from the DNA. Of roughly 250,000 clones listed, approximately 80% are singletons. This TCR derives from a woman of 80 years or more with active or convalescent COVID-19. The chain is built from TRBV5-1 and TRBJ2-6; 7 positions match TRBD1. What was sequenced was peripheral blood. The CDR3 nucleotides are TGCGCCAGCAGCTTGGAAGGGACAGCGGGGGCCAACGTCCTGACTTTC. As protein: CASSLEGTAGANVLTF.